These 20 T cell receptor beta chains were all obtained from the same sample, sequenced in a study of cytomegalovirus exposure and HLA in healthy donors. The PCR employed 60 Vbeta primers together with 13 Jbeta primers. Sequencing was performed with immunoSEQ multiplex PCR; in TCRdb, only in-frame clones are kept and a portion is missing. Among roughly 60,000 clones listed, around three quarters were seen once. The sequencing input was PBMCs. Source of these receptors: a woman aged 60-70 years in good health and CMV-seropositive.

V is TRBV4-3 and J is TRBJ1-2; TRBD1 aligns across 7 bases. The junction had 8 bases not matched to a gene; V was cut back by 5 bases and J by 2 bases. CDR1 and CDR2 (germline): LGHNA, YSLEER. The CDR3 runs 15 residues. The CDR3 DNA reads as TGCGCCAGCAGCTCGGGATCAGGGGGAAACTATGGCTACACCTTC. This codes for CASSSGSGGNYGYTF.

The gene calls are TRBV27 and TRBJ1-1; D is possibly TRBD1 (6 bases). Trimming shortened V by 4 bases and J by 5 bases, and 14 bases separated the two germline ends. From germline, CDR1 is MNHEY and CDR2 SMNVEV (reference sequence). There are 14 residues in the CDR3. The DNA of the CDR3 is TGTGCCAGCAGTTACGGGACATCCGGGACTGAAGCTTTCTTT. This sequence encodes CASSYGTSGTEAFF.

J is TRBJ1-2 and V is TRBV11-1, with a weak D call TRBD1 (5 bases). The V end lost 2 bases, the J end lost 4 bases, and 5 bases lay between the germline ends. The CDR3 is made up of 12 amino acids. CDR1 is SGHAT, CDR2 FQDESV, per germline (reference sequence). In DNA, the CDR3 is TGTGCCAGCAGCTTACAGGGCTATGGCTACACCTTC. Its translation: CASSLQGYGYTF.

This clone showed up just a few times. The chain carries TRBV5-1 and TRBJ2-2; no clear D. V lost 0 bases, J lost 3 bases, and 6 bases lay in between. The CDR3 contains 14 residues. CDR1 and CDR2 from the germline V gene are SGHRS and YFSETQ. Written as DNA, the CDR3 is TGCGCCAGCAGCTTGGTCGCGTACACCGGGGAGCTGTTTTTT. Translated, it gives CASSLVAYTGELFF.

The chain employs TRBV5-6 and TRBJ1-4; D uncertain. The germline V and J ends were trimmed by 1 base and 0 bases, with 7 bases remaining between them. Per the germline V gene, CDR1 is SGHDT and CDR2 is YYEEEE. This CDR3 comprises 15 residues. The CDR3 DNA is TGTGCCAGCAGCTTGCGCGCTGCAACTAATGAAAAACTGTTTTTT. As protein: CASSLRAATNEKLFF.

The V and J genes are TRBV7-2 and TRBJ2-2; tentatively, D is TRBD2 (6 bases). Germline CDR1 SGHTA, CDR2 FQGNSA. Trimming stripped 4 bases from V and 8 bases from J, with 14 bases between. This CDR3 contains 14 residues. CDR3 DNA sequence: TGTGCCAGCAGCTCGTACGCCGCGGGGGGGGAGCTGTTTTTT. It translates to CASSSYAAGGELFF.

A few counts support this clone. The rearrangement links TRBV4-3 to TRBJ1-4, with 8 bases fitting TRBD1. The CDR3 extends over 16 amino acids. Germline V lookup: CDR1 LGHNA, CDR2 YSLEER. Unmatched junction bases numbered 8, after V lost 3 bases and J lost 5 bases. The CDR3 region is CASSQTRQGLNEKLFF. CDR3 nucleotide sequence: TGCGCCAGCAGCCAGACGAGACAGGGGCTGAATGAAAAACTGTTTTTT.

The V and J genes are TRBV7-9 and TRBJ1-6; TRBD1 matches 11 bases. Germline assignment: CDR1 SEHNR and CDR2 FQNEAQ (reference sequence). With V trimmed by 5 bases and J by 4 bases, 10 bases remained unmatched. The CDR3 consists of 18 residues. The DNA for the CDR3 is TGTGCCAGCAGCCGTGGGACAGGGGGGATTTCTTATAATTCACCCCTCCACTTT. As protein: CASSRGTGGISYNSPLHF. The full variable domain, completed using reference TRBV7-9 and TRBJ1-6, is DTGVSQNPRHKITKRGQNVTFRCDPISEHNRLYWYRQTLGQGPEFLTYFQNEAQLEKSRLLSDRFSAERPKGSFSTLEIQRTEQGDSAMYLCASSRGTGGISYNSPLHFGNGTRLTVT.

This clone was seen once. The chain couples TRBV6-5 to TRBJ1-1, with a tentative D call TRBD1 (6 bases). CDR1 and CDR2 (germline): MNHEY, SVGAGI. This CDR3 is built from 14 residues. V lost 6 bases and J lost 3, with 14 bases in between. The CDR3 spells CASRWRGGDTEAFF. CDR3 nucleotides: TGTGCCAGCAGGTGGCGAGGGGGTGACACTGAAGCTTTCTTT.

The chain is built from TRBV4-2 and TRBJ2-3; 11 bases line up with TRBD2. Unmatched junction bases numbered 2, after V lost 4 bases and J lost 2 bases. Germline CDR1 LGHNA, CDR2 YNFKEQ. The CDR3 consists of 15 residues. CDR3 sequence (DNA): TGTGCCAGCAGCCGACTAGCGGGGAACACAGATACGCAGTATTTT. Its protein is CASSRLAGNTDTQYF.

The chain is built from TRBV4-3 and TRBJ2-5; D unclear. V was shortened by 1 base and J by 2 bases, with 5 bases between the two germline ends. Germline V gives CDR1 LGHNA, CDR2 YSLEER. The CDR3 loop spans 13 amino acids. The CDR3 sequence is CASSQVVQETQYF. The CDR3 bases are TGCGCCAGCAGCCAAGTAGTTCAAGAGACCCAGTACTTC.

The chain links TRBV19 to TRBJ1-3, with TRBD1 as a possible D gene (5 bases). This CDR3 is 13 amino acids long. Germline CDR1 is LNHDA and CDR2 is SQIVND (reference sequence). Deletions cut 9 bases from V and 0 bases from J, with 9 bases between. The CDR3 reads CASKGISGNTIYF. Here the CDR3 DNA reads TGTGCCAGCAAGGGGATCTCTGGAAACACCATATATTTT.

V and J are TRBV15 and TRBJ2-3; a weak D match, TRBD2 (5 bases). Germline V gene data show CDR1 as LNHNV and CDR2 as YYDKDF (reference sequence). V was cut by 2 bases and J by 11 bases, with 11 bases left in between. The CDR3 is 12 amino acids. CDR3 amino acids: CATSRPLSGQYF. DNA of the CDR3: TGTGCCACCAGCAGACCCCTGAGCGGGCAGTATTTT.

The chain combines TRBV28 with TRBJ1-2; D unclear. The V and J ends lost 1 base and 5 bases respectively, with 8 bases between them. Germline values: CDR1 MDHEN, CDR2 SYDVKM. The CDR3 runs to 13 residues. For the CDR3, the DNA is TGTGCCAGCAGTTTATCAGGACTGTATGGCTACACCTTC. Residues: CASSLSGLYGYTF.

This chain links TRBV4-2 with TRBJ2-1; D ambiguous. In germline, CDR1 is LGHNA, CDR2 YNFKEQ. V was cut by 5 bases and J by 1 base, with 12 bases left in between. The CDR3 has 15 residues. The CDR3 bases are TGTGCCAGCAGCTCCAACACACAGTCCTACAATGAGCAGTTCTTC. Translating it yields CASSSNTQSYNEQFF.

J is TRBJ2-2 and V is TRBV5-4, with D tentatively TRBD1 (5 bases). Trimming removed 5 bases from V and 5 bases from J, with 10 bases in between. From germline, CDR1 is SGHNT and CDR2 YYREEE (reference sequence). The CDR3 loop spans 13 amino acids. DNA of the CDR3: TGTGCCAGCAGTGCAGGGTTAACCGGGGAGCTGTTTTTT. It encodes CASSAGLTGELFF.

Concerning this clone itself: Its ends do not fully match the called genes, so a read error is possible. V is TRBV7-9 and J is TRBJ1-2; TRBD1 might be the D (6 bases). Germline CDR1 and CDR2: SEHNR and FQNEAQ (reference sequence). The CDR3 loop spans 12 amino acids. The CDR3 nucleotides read TGTTCCAGCAGCGCGTCAGGACAGTTGGTGCCCTTC. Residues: CSSSASGQLVPF.

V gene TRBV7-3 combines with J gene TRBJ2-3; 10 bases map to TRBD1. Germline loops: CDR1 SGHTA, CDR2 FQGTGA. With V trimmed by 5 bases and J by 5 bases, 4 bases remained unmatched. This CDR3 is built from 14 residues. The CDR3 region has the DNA TGTGCCAGCAGCCCGACAGGGGGCGGAGATACGCAGTATTTT. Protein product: CASSPTGGGDTQYF.

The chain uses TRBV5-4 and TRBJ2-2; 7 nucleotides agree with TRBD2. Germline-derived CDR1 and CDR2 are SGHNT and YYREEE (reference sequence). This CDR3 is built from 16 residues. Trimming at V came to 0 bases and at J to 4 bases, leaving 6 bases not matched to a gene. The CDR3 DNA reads TGTGCCAGCAGCTTGGGACTAGCCCGGGGCACCGGGGAGCTGTTTTTT. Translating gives CASSLGLARGTGELFF. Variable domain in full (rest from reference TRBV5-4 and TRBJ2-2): ETGVTQSPTHLIKTRGQQVTLRCSSQSGHNTVSWYQQALGQGPQFIFQYYREEENGRGNFPPRFSGLQFPNYSSELNVNALELDDSALYLCASSLGLARGTGELFFGEGSRLTVL.

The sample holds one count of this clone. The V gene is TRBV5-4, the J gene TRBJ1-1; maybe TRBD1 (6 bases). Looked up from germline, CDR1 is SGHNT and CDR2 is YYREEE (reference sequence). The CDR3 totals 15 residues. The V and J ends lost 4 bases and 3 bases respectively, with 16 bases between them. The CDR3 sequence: CASSQPLQGDTEAFF. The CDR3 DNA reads TGTGCCAGCAGCCAGCCCCTACAGGGTGACACTGAAGCTTTCTTT.